This T cell receptor (beta chain) was sequenced during a study of OX40 agonist ivuxolimab in advanced cancers. At the level of the study: It was permissible to have had prior anti-PD-1, anti-PD-L1 or anti-CTLA-4 therapy, and around 41% had some.

Trimming took 9 bases from V and 8 from J, leaving 16 bases between them. CDR1 is LNHDA, CDR2 SQIVND, per germline (reference sequence). This CDR3 has 12 amino acids. TCRdb keeps only in-frame clones here, not all; method: immunoSEQ multiplex PCR. This sample has about 21,000 clones, with 74% found just once. For this clone: Its antigen is still unknown.

Overall study findings and caveats: The study observed clonal expansion of CD4+ and CD8+ blood T cells by week 6 at 0.1 to 3.0 mg/kg.

The chain joins TRBV19 to TRBJ1-2; D gene ambiguous. This sequence originates from an adult with an advanced solid tumor such as melanoma, head and neck, liver or kidney cancer. Here the sequenced sample was CD4+ or CD8+ T cells sorted from blood, taken in a trial of the OX40 agonist ivuxolimab. CDR3 DNA: TGTGCCAGCCCATCGGGCGGTGAGGGCTACACCTTC. Its protein product is CASPSGGEGYTF.